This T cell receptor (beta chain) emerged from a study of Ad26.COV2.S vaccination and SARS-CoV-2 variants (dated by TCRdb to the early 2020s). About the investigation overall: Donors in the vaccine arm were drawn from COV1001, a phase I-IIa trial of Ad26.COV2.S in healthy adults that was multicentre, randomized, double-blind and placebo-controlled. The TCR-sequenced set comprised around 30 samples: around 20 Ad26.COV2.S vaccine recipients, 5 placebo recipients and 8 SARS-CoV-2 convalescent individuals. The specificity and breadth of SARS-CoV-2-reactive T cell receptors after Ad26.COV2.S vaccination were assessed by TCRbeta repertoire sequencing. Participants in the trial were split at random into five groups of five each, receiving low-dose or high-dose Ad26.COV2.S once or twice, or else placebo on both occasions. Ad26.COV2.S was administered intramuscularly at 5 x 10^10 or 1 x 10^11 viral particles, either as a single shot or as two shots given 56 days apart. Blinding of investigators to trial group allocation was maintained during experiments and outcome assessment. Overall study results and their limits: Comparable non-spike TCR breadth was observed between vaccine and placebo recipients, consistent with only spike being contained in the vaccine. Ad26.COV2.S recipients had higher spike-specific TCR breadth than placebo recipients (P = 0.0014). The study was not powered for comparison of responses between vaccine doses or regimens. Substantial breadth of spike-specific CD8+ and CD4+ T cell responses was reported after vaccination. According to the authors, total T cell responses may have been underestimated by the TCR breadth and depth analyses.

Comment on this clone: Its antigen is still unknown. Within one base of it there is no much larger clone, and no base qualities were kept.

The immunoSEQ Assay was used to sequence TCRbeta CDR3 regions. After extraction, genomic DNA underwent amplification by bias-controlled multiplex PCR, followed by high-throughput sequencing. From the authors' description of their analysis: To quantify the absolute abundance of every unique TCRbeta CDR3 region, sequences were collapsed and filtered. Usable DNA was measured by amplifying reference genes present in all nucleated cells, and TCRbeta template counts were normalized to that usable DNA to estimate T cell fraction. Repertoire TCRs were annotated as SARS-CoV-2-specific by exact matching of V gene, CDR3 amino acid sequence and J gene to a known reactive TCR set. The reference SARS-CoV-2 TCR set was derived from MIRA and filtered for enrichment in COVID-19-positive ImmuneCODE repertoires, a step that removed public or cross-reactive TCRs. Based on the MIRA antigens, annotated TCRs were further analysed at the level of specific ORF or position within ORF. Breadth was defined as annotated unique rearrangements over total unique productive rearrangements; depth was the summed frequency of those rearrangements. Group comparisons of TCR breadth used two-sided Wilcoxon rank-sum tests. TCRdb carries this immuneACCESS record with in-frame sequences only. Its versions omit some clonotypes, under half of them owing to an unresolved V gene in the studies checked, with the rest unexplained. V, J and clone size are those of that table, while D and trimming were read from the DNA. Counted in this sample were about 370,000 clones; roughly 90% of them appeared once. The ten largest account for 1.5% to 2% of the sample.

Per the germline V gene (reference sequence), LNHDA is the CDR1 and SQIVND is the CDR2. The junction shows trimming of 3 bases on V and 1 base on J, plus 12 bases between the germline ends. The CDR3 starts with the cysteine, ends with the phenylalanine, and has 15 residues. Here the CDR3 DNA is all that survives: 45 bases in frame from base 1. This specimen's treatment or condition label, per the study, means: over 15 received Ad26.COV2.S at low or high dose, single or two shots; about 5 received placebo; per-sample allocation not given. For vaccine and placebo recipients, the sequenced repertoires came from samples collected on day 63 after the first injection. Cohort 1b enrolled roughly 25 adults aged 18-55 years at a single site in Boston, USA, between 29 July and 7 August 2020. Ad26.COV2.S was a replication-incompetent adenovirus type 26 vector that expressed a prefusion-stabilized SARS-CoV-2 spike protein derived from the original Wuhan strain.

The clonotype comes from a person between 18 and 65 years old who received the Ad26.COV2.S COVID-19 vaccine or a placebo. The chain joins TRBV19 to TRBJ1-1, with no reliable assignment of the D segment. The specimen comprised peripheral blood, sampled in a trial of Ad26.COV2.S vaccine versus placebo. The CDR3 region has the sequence CASSIRGTQNTEAFF. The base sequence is TGTGCCAGTAGTATCAGAGGCACGCAGAACACTGAAGCTTTCTTT.